Below, one T cell receptor beta chain is given with its context. These data are taken from a study of shared clonotypes between healthy human individuals. The CDR3 runs to 16 residues. The germline gives CDR1 SGHDT, CDR2 YYEEEE. Trimming took off 5 bases at V and 5 bases at J, with 20 bases between the two ends. The repertoire was sequenced with immunoSEQ multiplex PCR; TCRdb's copy has only in-frame clones and lacks some. The table records approximately 1.5 million clones, roughly 98.5% of them present only once. The specimen sequenced was naive CD4+ T cells sorted from blood. Subset here: CD45RA+ positively selected. The chain is built from TRBV5-6 and TRBJ2-1, with unresolved D. The source of this sequence is a man younger than 40 in good health. CDR3 in DNA: TGTGCCAGCAGGACGCTCGTCTTAGCCCCTAACAATGAGCAGTTCTTC. It is translated as CASRTLVLAPNNEQFF.